The entry that follows covers one T cell receptor (beta chain) sequence. What it recognizes is unknown. The data were taken from a study of blood T cells in healthy people across ages. From germline, CDR1 is LGHNA and CDR2 YNFKEQ. Trimming cost V 0 bases and J 7 bases, with 9 bases left between them. The CDR3 sequence is 13 residues long. Overall study results and limits: In long-lived donors, naive CD4+ cell counts and diversity exceeded those of aged donors.

With a J-beta primer mix and a sample-barcoded 5' primer, a second PCR ran 7 to 11 cycles. Tagging of each cDNA molecule was performed by a template-switch adaptor with 12 random nucleotides. TCRdb used MiXCR to reprocess the 5' RACE reads, holding one entry per CDR3 protein. The sample lists some 940,000 distinct CDR3 sequences, approximately 32% occurring once. The data were also submitted as part of a second study, on T cells of mothers and their children. Per that study: Samples were obtained from three healthy Caucasian mothers and their six children.

Sequencing input: blood. The clonotype originates from a woman aged 40 to 50 in good health. This sequence joins TRBV4-2 and TRBJ1-1; TRBD1 is a possible D gene (6 bases). CDR3 coding DNA: TGTGCCAGCAGCCAAGATTCAGGGGATGAAGCTTTCTTT. Its translation is CASSQDSGDEAFF.